These 7 T cell receptor beta chains were all obtained from the same sample, sequenced in a study of shared clonotypes between healthy human individuals. The repertoire was sequenced with immunoSEQ multiplex PCR; TCRdb's copy has only in-frame clones and lacks some. This table holds about 1 million clones, around 74% found once. What was sequenced was memory CD4+ T cells sorted from blood. The subset is: CD45RA-negative fraction. The receptor source for this set is a man younger than 35 in good health.

The chain recombines TRBV6-1 with TRBJ2-2; 8 nucleotides line up with TRBD1. V was clipped by 5 bases and J by 7 bases; unmatched bases: 9. Germline V CDR1 and CDR2: MNHNS, SASEGT. CDR3 length equals 15 residues. The CDR3 is CASSSPTGAVGELFF. Written as DNA, the CDR3 is TGTGCCAGCAGTTCACCGACAGGGGCTGTCGGGGAGCTGTTTTTT.

V gene TRBV6-1 combines with J gene TRBJ1-2; D is unclear. This CDR3 has 13 amino acids. Germline V gene data show CDR1 as MNHNS and CDR2 as SASEGT. V was cut by 3 bases and J by 0 bases, with 5 bases left in between. The CDR3 reads CASSEKTNYGYTF. The CDR3 nucleotides are TGTGCCAGCAGTGAGAAAACTAACTATGGCTACACCTTC.

A few counts support this clone. A much larger clone differs by one base, so this may be a read error. CDR3 in amino acids: CTSSRGNTEAFF. The CDR3, as DNA: TGCACCAGCAGCCGGGGGAACACTGAAGCTTTCTTT. The chain combines TRBV1 with TRBJ1-1. TRBV1 is given as a pseudogene. The CDR3 covers 12 residues.

V gene TRBV4-1 combines with J gene TRBJ1-1; D ambiguous. Trimming shortened V by 3 bases and J by 1 base, and 9 bases separated the two germline ends. CDR1 and CDR2 from the germline V gene are MGHRA and YSYEKL. The CDR3 is 14 residues long. The CDR3 DNA reads TGCGCCAGCAGCCAGGGCCGGGAGAACACTGAAGCTTTCTTT. Protein product: CASSQGRENTEAFF.

The genes are TRBV6-6 and TRBJ2-7; D uncertain. Germline V CDR1 and CDR2: MNHNY, SVGAGI (reference sequence). The V and J ends lost 7 bases and 1 base respectively, with 14 bases between them. CDR3 length equals 14 residues. The CDR3 sequence is CASTPGGASYEQYF. The CDR3 DNA reads TGTGCCAGCACTCCTGGCGGTGCATCCTACGAGCAGTACTTC.

This clone was detected a few times. The V and J genes are TRBV30 and TRBJ1-4; a possible D gene is TRBD1 (5 bases). Trimming took 1 base from V and 8 from J, leaving 17 bases between them. This CDR3 spans 15 amino acids. Germline V gene lookup returns CDR1 GTSNPN and CDR2 SVGIG (reference sequence). The CDR3 reads CAWSGRGLGREKLFF. CDR3 DNA: TGTGCCTGGAGTGGGAGGGGATTGGGCCGAGAAAAACTGTTTTTT.

V gene TRBV2 combines with J gene TRBJ2-1; D unresolved. CDR1 and CDR2 (germline): SNHLY, FYNNEI. The germline V and J ends were trimmed by 4 bases and 5 bases, with 9 bases remaining between them. The CDR3 is made up of 13 amino acids. CDR3 sequence (DNA): TGTGCCAGCAGTGTTATCAGAGACAATGAGCAGTTCTTC. Its translation: CASSVIRDNEQFF.